This TCR beta chain appears in the sequencing data of a study of regulatory T cells in long-lasting Graves disease. Time point indicated: newly diagnosed GD, antithyroid drugs for less than 3 months. Scientists built the TCR library using RNA that was extracted from PBMCs. Germline CDR1 is SNHLY and CDR2 is FYNNEI. This CDR3 has 18 residues. This clonotype was seen once. CDR3 regions were amplified by Arm-PCR using iRepertoire HTBI primers to build TCR beta libraries. TCRdb analysed the multiplex PCR reads with MiXCR anew, one entry per CDR3 protein. The profile shows about 470,000 distinct CDR3 sequences, roughly 17% of them singletons. These same data were also listed under a study on T cells in Graves' hyperthyroidism and ophthalmopathy.

Sequences were derived from peripheral blood mononuclear cells (PBMCs), sampled at new diagnosis, from a patient treated with antithyroid drugs. The source is a man aged 35-49 years with Graves disease. This chain connects TRBV2 to TRBJ2-3; 14 bases align to TRBD2. The DNA end is a closer match to TRBJ2-5, so the J assignment may be wrong. The CDR3 spells CASTTPGLAGVNSETQYF. The CDR3 DNA reads TGTGCCAGCACAACACCGGGACTAGCGGGAGTAAATTCTGAGACCCAGTACTTC.